This T cell receptor beta chain was recorded in a study of blood T cell repertoires in COVID-19. In the study overall: PBMCs, B-cell-depleted T cells, or T cells provided the cDNA or gDNA that made up the material.

Clones were read by immunoSEQ multiplex PCR, and TCRdb kept only the in-frame ones, dropping some. The sample gives around 60,000 clones, over 75% of which show up once; about 20% is in the top ten. V was pared by 4 bases and J by 1 base, with 22 bases between. The CDR3 is 18 residues long. V gene TRBV23-1 combines with J gene TRBJ1-1; weak D call: TRBD1 (5 bases). TRBV23-1 is an open reading frame whose function is uncertain. The sample consisted of peripheral blood. The source of this sequence is a man older than 75 with active or convalescent COVID-19. DNA of the CDR3: TGCGCCAGCAGTCCTAAAGGGGTAGAAAGTTCGGCGAACACTGAAGCTTTCTTT. This gives the protein CASSPKGVESSANTEAFF.